These T cell receptor beta chains were read from a single sample in a study of blood T cell repertoires in COVID-19. The protocol was immunoSEQ multiplex PCR, while the TCRdb copy is restricted to in-frame clones and leaves out a portion. The sample lists 260,000 or so clones, 70% to 90% seen once, with approximately 0.7% in the top ten. Specimen: peripheral blood. These TCRs come from a human donor in a cohort sampled during active COVID-19. The CDR3 runs from the conserved cysteine through the conserved F or W. The D gene is left open where the match is weak. Only some rows state a clone size, as once, few, many or a class for expanded clones.

NA	12	TRBJ1-1	NA	TRBV10-3	TGTGCCTCCCAGAAGGGGGGGACTGAAGCTTTCTTT	CASQKGGTEAFF
NA	13	TRBJ2-7	NA	TRBV13	TGTGCCAGCAGCTTTCCTCGAGGCGACGAGCAGTACTTC	CASSFPRGDEQYF
NA	17	TRBJ1-5	NA	TRBV19	TGTGCCAGTAGTATAGAGCTATGGGGAGGTGTCAATCAGCCCCAGCATTTT	CASSIELWGGVNQPQHF
NA	15	TRBJ1-1	NA	TRBV7-6	TGTGCCAGCAGCCCGGGAGTCTCGGTTAACACTGAAGCTTTCTTT	CASSPGVSVNTEAFF
NA	15	TRBJ1-1	TRBD1	TRBV10-3	TGTGCCATCAGCAAGACAGGGGGCTTGAACACTGAAGCTTTCTTT	CAISKTGGLNTEAFF
once	16	TRBJ2-3	NA	TRBV24-1	TGTGCCACCAGTGACACGCGTAGCCCCGCGCCAGATACGCAGTATTTT	CATSDTRSPAPDTQYF
NA	18	TRBJ2-7	TRBD2	TRBV7-2	TGTGCCAGCAGCCGGAACGCCCAATCTAGCGGGGGCCAGTACGAGCAGTACTTC	CASSRNAQSSGGQYEQYF
NA	13	TRBJ1-2	NA	TRBV5-1	TGCGCCAGCAGCTTGGACATCGGGAATGGCTACACCTTC	CASSLDIGNGYTF
NA	17	TRBJ2-5	TRBD1	TRBV15	TGTGCCACCAGCGGTTTCGGGGATCAGGGGGTTGTGGAGACCCAGTACTTC	CATSGFGDQGVVETQYF
NA	14	TRBJ2-5	NA	TRBV7-2	TGTGCCAGCAGCTGGGGGGGGGCGCAAGAGACCCAGTACTTC	CASSWGGAQETQYF
NA	13	TRBJ1-2	TRBD1	TRBV30	TGTGCCTGGAGTGAAGGGGGCGGCTATGGCTACACCTTC	CAWSEGGGYGYTF
NA	15	TRBJ2-7	NA	TRBV3-1/TRBV3-2	TGTGCCAGCAGCCAGGGGTGGACTGAACTCTACGAGCAGTACTTC	CASSQGWTELYEQYF
NA	16	TRBJ1-5	NA	TRBV30	TGTGCCTGGAGTGTAAAAGGGGCAGCCCAATCACAGCCCCAGCATTTT	CAWSVKGAAQSQPQHF
NA	13	TRBJ1-1	NA	TRBV18	TGTGCCAGCTCACCAATCTTTGGACAGGAAGCTTTCTTT	CASSPIFGQEAFF
NA	13	TRBJ2-7	NA	TRBV25-1	TGTGCCAGCAGGCCCGGACGGGGCTACGAGCAGTACTTC	CASRPGRGYEQYF
NA	14	TRBJ2-7	TRBD2	TRBV7-9	TGTGCCAGCAGCTTCAGGACTAGCGGGGGCGAGCAGTACTTC	CASSFRTSGGEQYF
NA	13	TRBJ2-7	NA	TRBV5-4	TGTGCCAGCAGCTCGGTCCACTCCTACGAGCAGTACTTC	CASSSVHSYEQYF
once	15	TRBJ2-7	NA	TRBV3-1/TRBV3-2	TGTGCCAGCAGCCAAGAACGAGGGTACTACTACGAGCAGTACTTC	CASSQERGYYYEQYF
NA	17	TRBJ1-1	NA	TRBV10-3	TGTGCCATCAGTGAGGCGGGGGAGGGGTCGATGAACACTGAAGCTTTCTTT	CAISEAGEGSMNTEAFF
NA	15	TRBJ1-1	TRBD1	TRBV5-4	TGTGCCAGCAGCGGTAGTACAGGGGAGAACACTGAAGCTTTCTTT	CASSGSTGENTEAFF
NA	15	TRBJ1-3	NA	TRBV9	TGTGCCAGCACCTCTCGCGGCGCGTCCGGAAACACCATATATTTT	CASTSRGASGNTIYF
NA	13	TRBJ2-7	TRBD1	TRBV30	TGTGCCTGCCAACTCGACAGGGACCACGAGCAGTACTTC	CACQLDRDHEQYF
NA	16	TRBJ2-1	TRBD1	TRBV7-8	TGTGCCAGCAGAGTTACCGGACAGGGGGACTACAATGAGCAGTTCTTC	CASRVTGQGDYNEQFF
once	13	TRBJ1-2	NA	TRBV28	TGTGCCAGCAGTTTCCAGGGTACCTATGGCTACACCTTC	CASSFQGTYGYTF
NA	15	TRBJ2-5	TRBD1	TRBV28	TGTGCCAGCAGTCATGACAGGGGGCAGGGAGAGACCCAGTACTTC	CASSHDRGQGETQYF
NA	13	TRBJ2-1	NA	TRBV5-4	TGTGCCAGCAGCCCCCCGGGGAGCAATGAGCAGTTCTTC	CASSPPGSNEQFF
NA	15	TRBJ2-3	NA	TRBV9	TGTGCCAGCAGCGTAGTTGACATTAGCACAGATACGCAGTATTTT	CASSVVDISTDTQYF
NA	13	TRBJ2-7	NA	TRBV30	TGTGCCTGGAGTGCCACAGGGACCTACGAGCAGTACTTC	CAWSATGTYEQYF
NA	16	TRBJ2-5	TRBD1	TRBV18	TGTGCCAGCTCAGTCCCGGGACAGGGGGCGGGAGAGACCCAGTACTTC	CASSVPGQGAGETQYF
NA	13	TRBJ1-2	TRBD1	TRBV5-4	TGTGCCAGCAGCCCAGGACAGGGAGGTGGCTACACCTTC	CASSPGQGGGYTF
NA	13	TRBJ2-7	NA	TRBV6-2/TRBV6-3	TGTGCCAGCAGTTACGACTCACGGGGCGAGCAGTACTTC	CASSYDSRGEQYF
few	15	TRBJ2-2	NA	TRBV9	TGTGCCAGCAGCGTAGTAGCGATCAACACCGGGGAGCTGTTTTTT	CASSVVAINTGELFF
NA	16	TRBJ2-5	TRBD2	TRBV5-1	TGCGCCAGCAGCAGTGGACTAGCGGAAAACCAAGAGACCCAGTACTTC	CASSSGLAENQETQYF
NA	14	TRBJ2-3	NA	TRBV5-4	TGTGCCAGCAGCGCTGCGATCGAACCAAATACGCAGTATTTT	CASSAAIEPNTQYF
NA	13	TRBJ2-1	NA	TRBV4-3	TGCGCCAGCAGCCTGAGGGATCGCGATGAGCAGTTCTTC	CASSLRDRDEQFF
NA	16	TRBJ2-1	TRBD2	TRBV7-2	TGTGCCAGCAGCCCCCAACTCGGACTAGCGGGAGTTGAGCAGTTCTTC	CASSPQLGLAGVEQFF
NA	15	TRBJ1-1	TRBD1	TRBV6-6	TGTGCCAGCAGTTTCCGGACAGGGGGGGACACTGAAGCTTTCTTT	CASSFRTGGDTEAFF
NA	15	TRBJ2-7	TRBD2	TRBV4-3	TGCGCCAGCAGCCAAGGGGCGGGAGTGGCCTACGAGCAGTACTTC	CASSQGAGVAYEQYF
NA	16	TRBJ1-4	NA	TRBV29-1	TGCAGCGCCCTAAGGGGGGGGCTTACAACTAATGAAAAACTGTTTTTT	CSALRGGLTTNEKLFF
NA	18	TRBJ1-5	TRBD1	TRBV7-9	TGTGCCAGCAGCTTAGCACTGGCAGGGGGAATTAGCAATCAGCCCCAGCATTTT	CASSLALAGGISNQPQHF
NA	13	TRBJ1-1	NA	TRBV7-2	TGTGCCAGCAGCTATGGGGGACTAGGGGAGGCTTTCTTT	CASSYGGLGEAFF
NA	14	TRBJ2-7	TRBD1	TRBV10-2	TGCGCCAGCAGTGAGTGGACAGGGTTGGACGAGCAGTACTTC	CASSEWTGLDEQYF
NA	14	TRBJ2-7	NA	TRBV7-2	TGTGCCAGCAGCTTAGATCGGAGCTCCTACGAGCAGTACTTC	CASSLDRSSYEQYF
NA	13	TRBJ1-5	NA	TRBV13	TGTGCCAGCAGCATTAGCGGCAACCAGCCCCAGCATTTT	CASSISGNQPQHF
NA	15	TRBJ1-1	TRBD1	TRBV11-2	TGTGCCAGCAGCTCCTACAGGGGATTGAACACTGAAGCTTTCTTT	CASSSYRGLNTEAFF
NA	16	TRBJ2-1	TRBD2	TRBV3-1/TRBV3-2	TGTGCCAGCAGCCATTATAGCGGGAGAGGACTGAATGAGCAGTTCTTC	CASSHYSGRGLNEQFF
NA	15	TRBJ2-7	NA	TRBV5-4	TGTGCCAGCAGCTTGGTCGCGGGTAGCTCCTACGAGCAGTACTTC	CASSLVAGSSYEQYF
NA	13	TRBJ2-3	TRBD2	TRBV25-1	TGTGCCATCGAGCGGGGTGACACAGATACGCAGTATTTT	CAIERGDTDTQYF
NA	16	TRBJ1-5	TRBD1	TRBV18	TGTGCCAGCTCACCTAAGACAGGGTCTGCGAATCAGCCCCAGCATTTT	CASSPKTGSANQPQHF
NA	14	TRBJ1-6	NA	TRBV5-8	TGTGCCAACCCGGTTGACTCCTATAATTCACCCCTCCACTTT	CANPVDSYNSPLHF
NA	14	TRBJ2-7	TRBD1	TRBV6-6	TGTGCCAGCAGTTACGGGGACAGCTCCTACGAGCAGTACTTC	CASSYGDSSYEQYF
NA	17	TRBJ2-1	TRBD2	TRBV4-3	TGCGCCAGCAGCCAAGAGGCCTGGGGGGGGAGTGGGGATGAGCAGTTCTTC	CASSQEAWGGSGDEQFF
NA	13	TRBJ1-4	NA	TRBV7-9	TGTGCCAGCAGCTTCCCGGACAGCGAAAAACTGTTTTTT	CASSFPDSEKLFF
few	17	TRBJ1-3	TRBD1	TRBV9	TGTGCCAGCAGCGTTCGACAGGGACGATTCTCTGGAAACACCATATATTTT	CASSVRQGRFSGNTIYF
once	14	TRBJ1-1	TRBD1	TRBV27	TGTGCCAGCAGTTTCGGGACAGGGGGCAGAGACGCTTTCTTT	CASSFGTGGRDAFF
NA	15	TRBJ1-5	NA	TRBV4-3	TGCGCCAGCAGCCCCCGAGGCAGGGAACAGGACCCCCAGCATTTT	CASSPRGREQDPQHF
NA	17	TRBJ2-7	TRBD2	TRBV4-1	TGCGCCAGCAGCCAAGTGGTACCTAGCGGGGGGGCCTACGAGCAGTACTTC	CASSQVVPSGGAYEQYF